This T cell receptor (beta chain) was obtained from a study of OX40 agonist ivuxolimab in advanced cancers. Notes on the study in general: No determination was made of the antigen specificity of the expanded peripheral T cells. CD4+ and CD8+ blood T cells expanded clonally by week 6 at 0.1 to 3.0 mg/kg. Clonal expansion among partial responders at 0.1-3.0 mg/kg ranked near the lowest.

As for this clone: Its antigen is currently unknown.

Assay: immunoSEQ multiplex PCR; the TCRdb copy retains only in-frame clones and omits some. The data show around 50,000 clones, roughly nine tenths seen once. Germline V CDR1 and CDR2: SGHRS, YFSETQ. Germline trimming cut 0 bases from V and 0 bases from J; bases unmatched to any gene: 8. The CDR3 has 18 residues. Sequences were derived from CD4+ or CD8+ T cells sorted from blood, sampled in a trial of the OX40 agonist ivuxolimab. The chain uses TRBV5-1 and TRBJ2-3; 9 nucleotides agree with TRBD2. This TCR was sampled from an adult with an advanced solid tumor such as melanoma, head and neck, liver or kidney cancer. The CDR3: CASSLEVTSGYSTDTQYF. CDR3 DNA: TGCGCCAGCAGCTTGGAAGTGACTAGCGGTTATAGCACAGATACGCAGTATTTT.